These 21 T cell receptor beta chains came from one sample sequenced in a study of post-analysis software for immune sequencing data. The TCR beta cDNA libraries contained unique molecular identifiers. TCRdb ran MiXCR on the PCR reads and lists one entry per CDR3 protein. Of hundreds of thousands of distinct CDR3 sequences in the sample, around 60% were seen once. Their antigen targets remain unknown. The study, taken as a whole, reports: Relative to controls, patients had a handful of TRBV segments at higher frequency, with TRBV5-6, TRBV5-1 and TRBV20-1 among these.

The sequencing sample was made of blood. Receptors were obtained from a girl aged 2-10 years with multiple sclerosis.

This clonotype has a single count. The genes are TRBV13 and TRBJ2-6, with unresolved D. V was cut by 1 base and J by 0 bases, with 7 bases left in between. Germline V gene data show CDR1 as PRHDT and CDR2 as FYEKMQ (reference sequence). There are 16 residues in the CDR3. The DNA of the CDR3 is TGTGCCAGCAGCTTAGAACGGCCCTCTGGGGCCAACGTCCTGACTTTC. The encoded protein is CASSLERPSGANVLTF. The full variable domain, rest sourced from reference TRBV13 and TRBJ2-6, is AAGVIQSPRHLIKEKRETATLKCYPIPRHDTVYWYQQGPGQDPQFLISFYEKMQSDKGSIPDRFSAQQFSDYHSELNMSSLELGDSALYFCASSLERPSGANVLTFGAGSRLTVL.

The table lists this clonotype with a count of one. This chain joins TRBV10-3 and TRBJ2-3, with 7 bases identical to TRBD2. Trimming cost V 9 bases and J 4 bases; bases outside gene matches: 10. Looked up from germline, CDR1 is ENHRY and CDR2 is SYGVKD. CDR3 length equals 14 residues. CDR3 coding DNA: TGTGCCATTCGGGAGCGGGGAGTTTCAGATACGCAGTATTTT. Protein product: CAIRERGVSDTQYF.

The V gene is TRBV11-2, the J gene TRBJ2-1; no definite D call. The CDR3 has 13 amino acids. The germline gives CDR1 SGHAT, CDR2 FQNNGV. V lost 5 bases and J lost 2, with 7 bases in between. The CDR3 loop is CASSKVAYNEQFF. DNA of the CDR3: TGTGCCAGCAGCAAAGTAGCCTACAATGAGCAGTTCTTC.

The gene calls are TRBV6-5 and TRBJ1-1; TRBD1 matches 8 bases. Germline values: CDR1 MNHEY, CDR2 SVGAGI. The CDR3 loop spans 13 amino acids. V gave up 5 bases and J gave up 8 bases; unmatched junction bases: 7. CDR3 in DNA: TGTGCCAGCAGTCGGCTCAGGGGGCTAGAAGCTTTCTTT. Translation: CASSRLRGLEAFF.

In its sample, this clonotype was seen a few times. This chain uses TRBV18 with TRBJ2-2; no clear D. The germline V gene has CDR1 KGHSH and CDR2 LQKENI. The CDR3 is 12 residues long. Trimming took 3 bases from V and 9 from J, leaving 8 bases between them. The CDR3 protein is CASSPVSRELFF. The DNA for the CDR3 is TGTGCCAGCTCACCCGTCTCCCGGGAGCTGTTTTTT. The variable domain in full, with the rest retrieved from reference TRBV18 and TRBJ2-2, is NAGVMQNPRHLVRRRGQEARLRCSPMKGHSHVYWYRQLPEEGLKFMVYLQKENIIDESGMPKERFSAEFPKEGPSILRIQQVVRGDSAAYFCASSPVSRELFFGEGSRLTVL.

The chain joins TRBV5-1 to TRBJ2-4, with 8 nucleotides matching TRBD2. Looked up from germline, CDR1 is SGHRS and CDR2 is YFSETQ. The length of the CDR3 is 19 residues. V dropped 4 bases and J dropped 2; count of bases not matched to a gene: 17. CDR3 sequence: CASSPTGGPTTLSKNIQYF. CDR3 DNA sequence: TGCGCCAGCAGCCCCACGGGGGGGCCGACAACCCTTTCCAAAAACATTCAGTACTTC.

The J gene is TRBJ1-2, the V gene TRBV21-1; no check of the table's D call, TRBD1, against the DNA was made. TRBV21-1 is marked as a pseudogene. The CDR3 spans 15 residues. The CDR3 nucleotides are TGTGCCAGCAGCAAACGGAGACAGGGGAACTATGGCTACACCTTC. This encodes CASSKRRQGNYGYTF.

Remarks on this clonotype: The conserved closing phenylalanine or tryptophan is absent in this CDR3, likely reflecting a read error. This chain uses TRBV12-3 or TRBV12-4 with TRBJ2-3; 9 nucleotides match TRBD2. This CDR3 comprises 17 residues. Trimming took 5 bases from V and 4 from J; bases not matched to a gene: 13. CDR3 DNA sequence: TGTGCCAGCAGTCCCCAACTAGCGGGTATTAGCGCAGATACGCAGTATTCT. It is translated as CASSPQLAGISADTQYS.

This clonotype turned up a few times. The rearrangement joins TRBV4-2 to TRBJ2-5; D is uncertain. Germline values: CDR1 LGHNA, CDR2 YNFKEQ. CDR3 size: 15 residues. Trimming pared 4 bases from V and 0 bases from J, leaving 12 bases between. CDR3 amino acids: CASSPGQADQETQYF. In DNA form, the CDR3 reads TGTGCCAGCAGCCCAGGCCAGGCGGACCAAGAGACCCAGTACTTC.

The chain uses TRBV5-1 and TRBJ2-3; 8 nucleotides agree with TRBD2. The CDR3 runs 17 residues. Germline CDR1 SGHRS, CDR2 YFSETQ. With 0 bases clipped from V and 2 bases from J, the junction kept 8 bases outside the gene matches. CDR3 DNA: TGCGCCAGCAGCTTGGGCCTGACGGGGGGGCACACAGATACGCAGTATTTT. Translation: CASSLGLTGGHTDTQYF.

This clonotype is labeled hyperexpanded. This chain uses TRBV14 with TRBJ2-5; D remains ambiguous. The CDR3 consists of 12 residues. Germline values: CDR1 SGHDN, CDR2 FVKESK. V was pared by 0 bases and J by 6 bases, with 5 bases between. This CDR3 reads CASSQDRKTQYF. The CDR3 bases are TGTGCCAGCAGCCAAGATCGGAAGACCCAGTACTTC.

The V call is TRBV20-1, the J call TRBJ2-1; D is unresolved. Trimming pared 3 bases from V and 1 base from J, leaving 7 bases between. The CDR3 is 13 amino acids. In germline, CDR1 is DFQATT, CDR2 SNEGSKA (reference sequence). DNA for the CDR3: TGCAGTGCTAGCGATCTTTCCTACAATGAGCAGTTCTTC. It is translated as CSASDLSYNEQFF.

This clonotype was detected a few times. The chain recombines TRBV6-5 with TRBJ2-3, with 8 bases aligning to TRBD2. The CDR3 totals 15 residues. Germline assignment: CDR1 MNHEY and CDR2 SVGAGI. Unmatched junction bases numbered 5, after V lost 2 bases and J lost 4 bases. This chain's CDR3 is CASSYRAGESDTQYF. In nucleotides, the CDR3 is TGTGCCAGCAGTTACCGAGCGGGAGAATCAGATACGCAGTATTTT.

Only a few counts were recorded for this clonotype. A read error may produce the germline difference seen at one junction end. The rearrangement joins TRBV7-2 to TRBJ1-4; TRBD1 matches 8 bases. CDR1 and CDR2 (germline): SGHTA, FQGNSA. The CDR3 runs to 15 residues. The CDR3 nucleotides are TGTGCCAGCAGTCCTCAGGGGGCTGCCAATGAAGAACTGTTTTTT. This encodes CASSPQGAANEELFF.

V usage is TRBV27 and J usage is TRBJ2-7; TRBD1 aligns across 10 bases. Losses at the gene ends were 6 bases for V and 6 bases for J; bases not matched to a gene: 8. CDR1 MNHEY and CDR2 SMNVEV come from the germline V gene (reference sequence). The CDR3 runs to 14 residues. DNA of the CDR3: TGTGCCAGCAGCCACGACAGGGGGCACGGCGAGCAGTACTTC. Translating gives CASSHDRGHGEQYF.

The V call is TRBV6-5, the J call TRBJ2-5, with TRBD2 matching over 14 bases. CDR3 length: 18 amino acids. Germline assignment: CDR1 MNHEY and CDR2 SVGAGI. V shed 7 bases and J 1 base; nucleotides not matched to a gene: 11. CDR3 nucleotide sequence: TGTGCCAGCATTTTCTTCGGACTAGCGGGGGGACCCCAAGAGACCCAGTACTTC. As protein: CASIFFGLAGGPQETQYF.

The V and J genes are TRBV20-1 and TRBJ2-7; the match to TRBD2 covers 7 bases. The CDR3 runs to 15 residues. Germline CDR1 reads DFQATT; CDR2 reads SNEGSKA (reference sequence). Unmatched junction bases numbered 17, after V lost 6 bases and J lost 6 bases. The DNA for the CDR3 is TGCAGTGCCATCTCTAGGGGCGGGAGTTCTGCCGAGCAGTACTTC. Amino acids: CSAISRGGSSAEQYF.

This rearrangement joins TRBV14 to TRBJ1-1; D gene ambiguous. The CDR3 extends over 14 amino acids. The V gene's germline CDR1 is SGHDN and CDR2 FVKESK. Trimming shortened V by 3 bases and J by 2 bases, and 10 bases separated the two germline ends. This CDR3 is CASSQARSNTEAFF. DNA for the CDR3: TGTGCCAGCAGCCAGGCCCGGTCTAACACTGAAGCTTTCTTT.

This clonotype appeared a few times. The chain is built from TRBV7-6 and TRBJ2-2, with 11 bases aligning to TRBD1. This CDR3 region has 16 residues. The ends lost 5 bases at V and 3 bases at J; junction bases unmatched: 5. Looked up from germline, CDR1 is SGHVS and CDR2 is FNYEAQ. The CDR3 bases are TGTGCCAGCAGCAACAGGACAGGGGGCCACACCGGGGAGCTGTTTTTT. Protein: CASSNRTGGHTGELFF. The complete variable domain, with remaining parts taken from reference TRBV7-6 and TRBJ2-2, reads GAGVSQSPRYKVTKRGQDVALRCDPISGHVSLYWYRQALGQGPEFLTYFNYEAQQDKSGLPNDRFSAERPEGSISTLTIQRTEQRDSAMYRCASSNRTGGHTGELFFGEGSRLTVL.

This clonotype was seen a handful of times. The V gene is TRBV9, the J gene TRBJ2-1, with unresolved D. The germline CDR1 and CDR2 sequences are SGDLS and YYNGEE. V gave up 5 bases and J gave up 3 bases, with 15 bases separating them. The CDR3 consists of 15 residues. For the CDR3, the DNA is TGTGCCAGCAGTCCCGACTCCGGTAACTACAATGAGCAGTTCTTC. Translated: CASSPDSGNYNEQFF.

CDR3 sequence: CASSLGRTFSYEQYF. The CDR3 coding sequence is TGTGCCAGCAGTTTGGGGCGGACCTTCTCCTACGAGCAGTACTTC. The gene calls are TRBV12-3 or TRBV12-4 and TRBJ2-7; D may be TRBD1 (5 bases). V lost 3 bases and J 0 bases, leaving 12 bases between the germline ends. The CDR3 extends over 15 amino acids.